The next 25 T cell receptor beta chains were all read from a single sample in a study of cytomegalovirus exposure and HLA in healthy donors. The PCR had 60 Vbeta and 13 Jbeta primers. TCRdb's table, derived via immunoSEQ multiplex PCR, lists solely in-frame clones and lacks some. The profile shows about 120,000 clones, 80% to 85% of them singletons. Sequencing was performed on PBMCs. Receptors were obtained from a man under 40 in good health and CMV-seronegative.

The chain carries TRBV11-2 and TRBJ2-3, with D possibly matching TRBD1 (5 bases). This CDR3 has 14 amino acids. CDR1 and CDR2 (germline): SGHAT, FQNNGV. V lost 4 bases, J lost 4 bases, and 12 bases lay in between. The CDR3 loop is CASSYQGYADTQYF. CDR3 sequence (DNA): TGTGCCAGCAGCTATCAGGGTTACGCAGATACGCAGTATTTT.

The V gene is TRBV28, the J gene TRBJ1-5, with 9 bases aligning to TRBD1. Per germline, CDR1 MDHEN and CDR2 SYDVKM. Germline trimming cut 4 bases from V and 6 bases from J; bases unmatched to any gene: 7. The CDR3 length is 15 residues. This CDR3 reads CASSWDRESGQPQHF. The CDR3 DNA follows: TGTGCCAGCAGTTGGGACAGGGAATCGGGTCAGCCCCAGCATTTT.

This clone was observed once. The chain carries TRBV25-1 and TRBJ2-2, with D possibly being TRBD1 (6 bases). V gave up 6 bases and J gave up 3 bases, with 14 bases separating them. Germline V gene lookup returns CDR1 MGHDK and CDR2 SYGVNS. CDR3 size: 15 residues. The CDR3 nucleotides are TGTGCCAGCAGAAATACAGGGCGTGACACCGGGGAGCTGTTTTTT. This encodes CASRNTGRDTGELFF.

The CDR3 here is CASSLGGPSTDTQYF. As DNA, the CDR3 is TGTGCCAGCAGCTTAGGAGGGCCGAGCACAGATACGCAGTATTTT. This chain joins TRBV11-2 and TRBJ2-3; maybe TRBD2 (5 bases). Germline lookup yields CDR1 SGHAT and CDR2 FQNNGV. Trimming pared 1 base from V and 0 bases from J, leaving 8 bases between. CDR3 length: 15 amino acids.

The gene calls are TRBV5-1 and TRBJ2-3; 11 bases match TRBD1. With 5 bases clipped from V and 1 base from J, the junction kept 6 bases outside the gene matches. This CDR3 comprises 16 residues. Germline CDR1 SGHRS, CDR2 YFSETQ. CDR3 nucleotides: TGCGCCAGCAGGCGGACAGGGGGCGTGGGCACAGATACGCAGTATTTT. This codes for CASRRTGGVGTDTQYF.

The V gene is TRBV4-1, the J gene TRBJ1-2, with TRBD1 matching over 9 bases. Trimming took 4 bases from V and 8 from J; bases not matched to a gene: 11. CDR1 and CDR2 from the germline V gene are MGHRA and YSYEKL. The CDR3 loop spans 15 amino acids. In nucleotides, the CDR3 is TGCGCCAGCAGCCCGACCGGGACAGGGAGCAGGGGCTACACCTTC. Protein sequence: CASSPTGTGSRGYTF.

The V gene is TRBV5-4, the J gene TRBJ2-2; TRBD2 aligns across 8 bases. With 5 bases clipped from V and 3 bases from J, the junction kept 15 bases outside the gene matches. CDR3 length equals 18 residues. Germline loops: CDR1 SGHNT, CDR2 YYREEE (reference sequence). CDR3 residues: CASSLGGAVSMHTGELFF. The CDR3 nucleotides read TGTGCCAGCAGTCTCGGGGGGGCGGTGTCTATGCACACCGGGGAGCTGTTTTTT.

The CDR3 sequence is CASSLDRWETQYF. CDR3 bases: TGTGCCAGCAGCTTGGACAGGTGGGAGACCCAGTACTTC. This sequence joins TRBV5-8 and TRBJ2-5; D possibly corresponds to TRBD1 (5 bases). The CDR3 covers 13 residues. Germline V gene lookup returns CDR1 SGHTS and CDR2 YDEGEE. Trimming cost V 0 bases and J 5 bases, with 8 bases left between them.

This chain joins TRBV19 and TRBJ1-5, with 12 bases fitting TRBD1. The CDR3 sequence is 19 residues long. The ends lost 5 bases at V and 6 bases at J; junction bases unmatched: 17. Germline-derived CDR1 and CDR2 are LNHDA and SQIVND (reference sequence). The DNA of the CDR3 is TGTGCCAGTAGTCTGCTAGCGGCTGGGACAGGGGGCAAGAGTCAGCCCCAGCATTTT. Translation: CASSLLAAGTGGKSQPQHF.

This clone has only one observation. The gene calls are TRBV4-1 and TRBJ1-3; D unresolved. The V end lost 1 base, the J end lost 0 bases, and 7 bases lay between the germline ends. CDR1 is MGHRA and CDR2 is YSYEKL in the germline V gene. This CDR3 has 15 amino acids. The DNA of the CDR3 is TGCGCCAGCAGCCAAGTAAGAGACTCTGGAAACACCATATATTTT. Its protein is CASSQVRDSGNTIYF.

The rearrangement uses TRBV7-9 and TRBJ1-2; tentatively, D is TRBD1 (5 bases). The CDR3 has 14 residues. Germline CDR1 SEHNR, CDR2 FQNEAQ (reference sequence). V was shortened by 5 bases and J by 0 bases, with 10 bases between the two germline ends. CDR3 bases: TGTGCCAGCAGCGTCGGGGGGTCTAACTATGGCTACACCTTC. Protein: CASSVGGSNYGYTF.

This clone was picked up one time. DNA for the CDR3: TGTGCCAGCAGGGGGACCGGGACAGGGAACACCGGGGAGCTGTTTTTT. Translated: CASRGTGTGNTGELFF. The rearrangement links TRBV6-6 to TRBJ2-2; TRBD1 aligns across 8 bases. Per germline, CDR1 MNHNY and CDR2 SVGAGI (reference sequence). This CDR3 has 16 amino acids. Trimming removed 6 bases from V and 1 base from J; junction bases left unmatched: 7.

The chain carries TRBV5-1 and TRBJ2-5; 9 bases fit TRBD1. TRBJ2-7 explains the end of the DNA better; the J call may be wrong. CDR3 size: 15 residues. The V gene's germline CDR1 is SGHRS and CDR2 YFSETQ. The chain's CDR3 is CASRSTGQGSNEQYF. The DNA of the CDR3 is TGCGCCAGCAGATCAACTGGACAGGGGAGCAACGAGCAGTACTTC.

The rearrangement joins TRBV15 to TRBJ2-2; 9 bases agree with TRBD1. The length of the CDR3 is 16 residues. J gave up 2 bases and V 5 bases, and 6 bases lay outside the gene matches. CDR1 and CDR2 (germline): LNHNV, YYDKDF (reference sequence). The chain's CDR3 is CATSARDRVNTGELFF. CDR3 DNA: TGTGCCACCAGCGCCCGGGACAGGGTTAACACCGGGGAGCTGTTTTTT.

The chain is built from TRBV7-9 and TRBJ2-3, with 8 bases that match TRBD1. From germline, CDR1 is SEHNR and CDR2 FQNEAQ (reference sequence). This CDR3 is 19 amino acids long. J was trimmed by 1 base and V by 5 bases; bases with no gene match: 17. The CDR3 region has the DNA TGTGCCAGCAGCCTAGGACAGGGAAGCTCTGGGGGCCGCACAGATACGCAGTATTTT. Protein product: CASSLGQGSSGGRTDTQYF.

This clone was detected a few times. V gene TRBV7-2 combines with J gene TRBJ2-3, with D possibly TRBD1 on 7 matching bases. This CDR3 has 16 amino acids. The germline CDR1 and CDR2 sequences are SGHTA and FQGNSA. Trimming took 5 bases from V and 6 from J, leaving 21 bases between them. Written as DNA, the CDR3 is TGTGCCAGCAGCCAAACCCCAGGGGGGCCGCCCGATACGCAGTATTTT. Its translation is CASSQTPGGPPDTQYF.

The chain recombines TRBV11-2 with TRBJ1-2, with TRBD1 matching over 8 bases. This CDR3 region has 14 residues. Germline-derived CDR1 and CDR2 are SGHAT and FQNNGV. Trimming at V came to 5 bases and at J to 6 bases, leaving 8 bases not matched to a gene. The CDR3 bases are TGTGCCAGCAGCATCTCAGGGGGCCGCCATGGCTACACCTTC. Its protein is CASSISGGRHGYTF.

The CDR3 here is CASSLDPFGSYNSPLHF. CDR3 nucleotides: TGTGCCAGCAGCTTAGACCCCTTCGGCTCCTATAATTCACCCCTCCACTTT. The rearrangement links TRBV7-2 to TRBJ1-6; D unresolved. V gave up 1 base and J gave up 0 bases, with 10 bases separating them. The CDR3 loop spans 17 amino acids. Germline assignment: CDR1 SGHTA and CDR2 FQGNSA.

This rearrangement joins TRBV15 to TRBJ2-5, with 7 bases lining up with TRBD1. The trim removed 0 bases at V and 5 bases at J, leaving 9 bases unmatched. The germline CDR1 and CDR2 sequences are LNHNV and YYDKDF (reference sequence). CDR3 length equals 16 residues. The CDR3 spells CATSREVPGGYETQYF. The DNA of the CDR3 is TGTGCCACCAGCAGAGAGGTCCCAGGGGGTTATGAGACCCAGTACTTC. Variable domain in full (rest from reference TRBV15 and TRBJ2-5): DAMVIQNPRYQVTQFGKPVTLSCSQTLNHNVMYWYQQKSSQAPKLLFHYYDKDFNNEADTPDNFQSRRPNTSFCFLDIRSPGLGDTAMYLCATSREVPGGYETQYFGPGTRLLVL.

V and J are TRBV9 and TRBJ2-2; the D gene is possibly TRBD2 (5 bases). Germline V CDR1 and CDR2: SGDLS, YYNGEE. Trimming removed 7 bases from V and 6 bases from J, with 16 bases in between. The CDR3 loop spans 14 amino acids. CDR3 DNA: TGTGCCAGCGCACGTGGAAGAGGGCCCGGGGAGCTGTTTTTT. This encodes CASARGRGPGELFF.

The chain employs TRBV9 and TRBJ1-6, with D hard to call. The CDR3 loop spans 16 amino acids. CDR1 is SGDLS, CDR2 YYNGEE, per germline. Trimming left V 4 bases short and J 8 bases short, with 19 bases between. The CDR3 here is CASSPQGLRNDSPLHF. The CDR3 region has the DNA TGTGCCAGCAGCCCTCAAGGACTGCGGAATGATTCACCCCTCCACTTT.

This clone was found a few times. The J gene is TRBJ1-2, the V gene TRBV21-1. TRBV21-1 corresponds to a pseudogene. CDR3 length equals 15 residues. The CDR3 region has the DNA TGTGCCAGCAGCAAAGCGCTTTTGGGACTGAATGGCTACACCTTC. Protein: CASSKALLGLNGYTF.

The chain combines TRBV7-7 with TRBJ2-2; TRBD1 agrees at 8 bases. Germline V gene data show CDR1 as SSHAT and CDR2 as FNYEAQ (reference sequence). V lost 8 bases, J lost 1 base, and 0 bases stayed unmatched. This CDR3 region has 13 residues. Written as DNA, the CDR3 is TGTGCCAGCGGGACAGGGAACACCGGGGAGCTGTTTTTT. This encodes CASGTGNTGELFF. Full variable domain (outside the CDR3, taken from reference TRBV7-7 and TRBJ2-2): GAGVSQSPRYKVTKRGQDVTLRCDPISSHATLYWYQQALGQGPEFLTYFNYEAQPDKSGLPSDRFSAERPEGSISTLTIQRTEQRDSAMYRCASGTGNTGELFFGEGSRLTVL.

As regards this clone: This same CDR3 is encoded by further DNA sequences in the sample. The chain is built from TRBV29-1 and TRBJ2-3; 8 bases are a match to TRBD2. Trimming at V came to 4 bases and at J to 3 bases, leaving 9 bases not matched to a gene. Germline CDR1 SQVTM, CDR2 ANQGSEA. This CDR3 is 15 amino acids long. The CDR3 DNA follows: TGCAGCGTTGTTGGCGTAGCGGGGCGAACAGATACGCAGTATTTT. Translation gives CSVVGVAGRTDTQYF.

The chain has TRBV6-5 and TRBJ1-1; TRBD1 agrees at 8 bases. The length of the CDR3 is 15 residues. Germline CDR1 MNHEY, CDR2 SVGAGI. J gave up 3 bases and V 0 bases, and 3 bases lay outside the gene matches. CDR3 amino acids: CASSYSWTGHTEAFF. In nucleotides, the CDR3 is TGTGCCAGCAGTTACTCGTGGACAGGGCACACTGAAGCTTTCTTT.